Listed below are T cell receptor beta chains from one sample, sequenced in a study of vaccination and CD4 T cells after COVID-19. TCRdb redid the calling of the PCR reads with MiXCR, one entry per CDR3 protein. In the table there are about 4,200 distinct CDR3 sequences, roughly 20% of which are singletons. These receptors' antigens are unknown. The specimen sequenced was CD4+ T cells from blood, cultured in vitro. Receptors originate from a human donor who had recovered from COVID-19. Both conserved end residues are part of each CDR3. The D gene is left open where the match is weak. Clone size appears in some rows only: once, few, many, or a class for an expanded clone.

V gene	D gene	J gene	clone size	CDR3 protein	CDR3 DNA
TRBV6-1	-	TRBJ2-3	-	CASSEGTTTQYF	TGTGCCAGCAGTGAAGGGACTACAACGCAGTATTTT
TRBV20-1	-	TRBJ1-5	medium-sized	CSARRAGEGQPQHF	TGCAGTGCTAGAAGGGCAGGGGAGGGGCAGCCCCAGCATTTT
TRBV30	-	TRBJ1-6	few	CAWRPDHTSHSPLHF	TGTGCCTGGAGACCGGATCACACCTCCCATTCACCCCTCCACTTT
TRBV24-1	-	TRBJ2-5	medium-sized	CAPRWSAGETQYF	TGTGCCCCCCGGTGGAGCGCGGGGGAGACCCAGTACTTC
TRBV2	-	TRBJ1-2	few	CASTSLGIYGYTF	TGTGCCAGCACGAGTCTGGGAATATATGGCTACACCTTC
TRBV11-2	TRBD1	TRBJ1-3	-	CAVLETGYGNTIYF	TGTGCCGTGCTAGAGACAGGGTACGGAAACACCATATATTTT
TRBV27	-	TRBJ2-2	-	CASRLKPRSTGELFF	TGTGCCAGCAGGTTGAAGCCCCGGAGTACCGGGGAGCTGTTTTTT
TRBV3-1	-	TRBJ1-2	few	CASSQVAGDSGYTF	TGTGCCAGCAGCCAAGTGGCGGGGGATAGTGGCTACACCTTC
TRBV6-1	-	TRBJ1-3	few	CASRGNSGNTIYF	TGTGCCAGCAGGGGAAACTCTGGAAACACCATATATTTT
TRBV29-1	TRBD2	TRBJ2-3	-	CSFSSGSSTDTQYF	TGCAGCTTTTCTAGCGGATCTAGCACAGATACGCAGTATTTT
TRBV5-1	-	TRBJ1-2	few	CASSPGSRADGYTF	TGCGCCAGCAGCCCCGGGAGCCGCGCCGATGGCTACACCTTC
TRBV12-3/TRBV12-4	TRBD2	TRBJ2-7	few	CASSSGAREQYF	TGTGCCAGTTCAAGCGGGGCCCGGGAGCAGTACTTC
TRBV12-3/TRBV12-4	-	TRBJ1-1	-	CASSFRRLGTEAFF	TGTGCCAGCAGTTTTCGACGTCTGGGGACTGAAGCTTTCTTT
TRBV12-3/TRBV12-4	TRBD1	TRBJ1-2	-	CASSLVSGGRGGYTF	TGTGCCAGCAGTTTGGTATCAGGGGGGAGAGGGGGCTACACCTTC
TRBV6-4	-	TRBJ2-7	-	CALSPGPYSYEQYF	TGTGCCTTATCCCCGGGGCCCTACTCCTACGAGCAGTACTTC
TRBV19	-	TRBJ2-3	-	CASSAPGLTDTQYF	TGTGCCAGTAGTGCACCGGGGCTGACAGATACGCAGTATTTT
TRBV5-4	-	TRBJ1-5	few	CASSLDLQPQHF	TGTGCCAGCAGCTTGGACTTGCAGCCCCAGCATTTT
TRBV30	-	TRBJ1-1	few	CAWSPGTDTEAFF	TGTGCCTGGAGCCCAGGGACGGACACTGAAGCTTTCTTT
TRBV30	-	TRBJ2-1	few	CAWRGYNEQFF	TGTGCCTGGAGGGGATACAATGAGCAGTTCTTC
TRBV6-1	-	TRBJ2-2	medium-sized	CASRAAGNTGELFF	TGTGCCAGCAGGGCGGCGGGGAACACCGGGGAGCTGTTTTTT
TRBV20-1	-	TRBJ2-5	-	CSARSDGIQETQYF	TGCAGTGCTAGATCCGACGGAATTCAAGAGACCCAGTACTTC
TRBV20-1	-	TRBJ2-7	-	CSAQGPLGSYEQYF	TGCAGTGCCCAGGGCCCCCTGGGCTCCTACGAGCAGTACTTC
TRBV18	-	TRBJ1-6	-	CASSPSSGSALHF	TGTGCCAGCTCACCCTCCTCGGGTTCGGCCCTCCACTTT
TRBV12-3/TRBV12-4	-	TRBJ1-1	-	CASNLHANTEAFF	TGTGCCAGCAACCTACACGCGAACACTGAAGCTTTCTTT
TRBV12-3/TRBV12-4	-	TRBJ2-7	medium-sized	CASSIYSEQYF	TGTGCCAGCAGTATATACTCCGAGCAGTACTTC
TRBV6-1	-	TRBJ2-5	-	CASTPPGLETQYF	TGTGCCAGCACACCCCCGGGTTTAGAGACCCAGTACTTC
TRBV19	-	TRBJ2-1	few	CASSPEQWGGGRYNEQFF	TGTGCCAGTAGTCCAGAACAGTGGGGCGGGGGCCGTTACAATGAGCAGTTCTTC
TRBV19	TRBD1	TRBJ1-2	few	CATKTGPQSTYGYTF	TGTGCCACCAAGACAGGGCCCCAATCCACCTATGGCTACACCTTC
TRBV30	-	TRBJ1-4	-	CAWLQQGNEKLFF	TGTGCCTGGTTACAACAGGGAAATGAAAAACTGTTTTTT
TRBV3-1	-	TRBJ1-5	-	CASSPDSYSNQPQHF	TGTGCCAGCAGCCCGGACAGTTATAGCAATCAGCCCCAGCATTTT
TRBV4-2	-	TRBJ2-7	-	CASSLYGERNYEQYF	TGTGCCAGCAGCCTATACGGGGAACGGAACTACGAGCAGTACTTC
TRBV2	-	TRBJ1-6	-	CADRPEFGPLHF	TGTGCCGACCGTCCGGAATTTGGACCCCTCCACTTT
TRBV7-9	TRBD2	TRBJ2-5	large	CASSLGGGPQETQYF	TGTGCCAGCAGCTTAGGCGGGGGACCCCAAGAGACCCAGTACTTC
TRBV12-3/TRBV12-4	TRBD1	TRBJ2-3	-	CASSDRGPEQDTQYF	TGTGCCAGCAGTGACAGGGGCCCGGAGCAAGATACGCAGTATTTT
TRBV28	-	TRBJ1-3	few	CASRVDSSGNTIYF	TGTGCCAGCAGAGTGGACAGCTCTGGAAACACCATATATTTT
TRBV30	-	TRBJ1-2	-	CAWSVSLINYGYTF	TGTGCCTGGAGTGTCTCGCTGATAAACTATGGCTACACCTTC